One and the same sample provided the 32 T cell receptor beta chains below, sequenced in a study of human CD4 T cells and Enterobacteriaceae. Memory CD4+ T cells were sorted as all CD4+ cells except CD45RA+CCR7+CD95- naive cells, over 95% pure. Sequencing used immunoSEQ multiplex PCR; TCRdb keeps in-frame clones, though not all of them. The repertoire includes 25,000 to 30,000 clones, approximately 82% of them detected once, and over 1.5% sits in the top ten. The sequenced sample was memory CD4+ T cells from blood. These receptors were collected from a human donor in good health.

The rearrangement joins TRBV5-1 to TRBJ2-1, with 8 bases fitting TRBD2. The CDR3 covers 15 residues. Unmatched junction bases numbered 9, after V lost 2 bases and J lost 8 bases. CDR1 and CDR2 (germline): SGHRS, YFSETQ. CDR3 DNA: TGCGCCAGCAGCTTTCGTCCGACGGGAGGGGATGAGCAGTTCTTC. This encodes CASSFRPTGGDEQFF.

The gene calls are TRBV18 and TRBJ1-5, with no clear D. The ends were cut back, 3 bases at V and 5 bases at J, with 11 bases in the middle. Per germline, CDR1 KGHSH and CDR2 LQKENI. This CDR3 has 14 amino acids. The CDR3 DNA reads as TGTGCCAGCTCACCCGGGGTCTCACATCAGCCCCAGCATTTT. Amino acids: CASSPGVSHQPQHF. Supplemented by reference TRBV18 and TRBJ1-5, the full variable domain reads NAGVMQNPRHLVRRRGQEARLRCSPMKGHSHVYWYRQLPEEGLKFMVYLQKENIIDESGMPKERFSAEFPKEGPSILRIQQVVRGDSAAYFCASSPGVSHQPQHFGDGTRLSIL.

This chain joins TRBV7-7 and TRBJ2-2, with D unresolved. Germline assignment: CDR1 SSHAT and CDR2 FNYEAQ (reference sequence). The CDR3 consists of 14 residues. Between the trimmed V and J ends, which lost 1 base and 1 base, there was a span of 4 bases. CDR3 in amino acids: CASSLGVNTGELFF. CDR3 in DNA: TGTGCCAGCAGCTTAGGGGTGAACACCGGGGAGCTGTTTTTT.

The chain uses TRBV10-1 and TRBJ2-5; D is possibly TRBD2 (6 bases). CDR1 WNHNN and CDR2 SYGVQD come from the germline V gene (reference sequence). The V gene lost 3 bases and the J gene lost 5 bases, with 13 bases spanning the gap. This CDR3 region has 14 residues. The CDR3 region is CASSENGGLETQYF. For the CDR3, the DNA is TGCGCCAGCAGTGAAAACGGGGGTTTGGAGACCCAGTACTTC.

CDR3 region: CASSNNREQYF. In DNA, the CDR3 is TGTGCCAGCAGCAACAACCGGGAGCAGTACTTC. This sequence joins TRBV6-5 and TRBJ2-7; D call uncertain. Germline V CDR1 and CDR2: MNHEY, SVGAGI. The CDR3 totals 11 residues. Deletions cut 6 bases from V and 7 bases from J, with 10 bases between.

Only a few counts were recorded for this clone. The chain employs TRBV7-2 and TRBJ2-2, with 7 bases identical to TRBD1. Trimming removed 6 bases from V and 8 bases from J; junction bases left unmatched: 12. Germline values: CDR1 SGHTA, CDR2 FQGNSA. The CDR3 consists of 15 residues. CDR3 protein: CASSFGQAAVGELFF. The CDR3 DNA is TGTGCCAGCAGTTTCGGACAGGCGGCCGTGGGGGAGCTGTTTTTT.

This chain connects TRBV10-1 to TRBJ1-2; D uncertain. CDR1 is WNHNN, CDR2 SYGVQD, per germline (reference sequence). There are 15 residues in the CDR3. V lost 10 bases, J lost 4 bases, and 22 bases lay in between. The CDR3 loop reads CATPQAPLRIYGYTF. For the CDR3, the DNA is TGCGCCACCCCCCAGGCGCCCCTAAGGATCTATGGCTACACCTTC.

The chain uses TRBV18 and TRBJ2-2; D may be TRBD1 or TRBD2 (5 bases each). V lost 3 bases and J lost 4, with 15 bases in between. This CDR3 comprises 16 residues. Germline V gene data show CDR1 as KGHSH and CDR2 as LQKENI. This CDR3 reads CASSPYSGTGTGELFF. CDR3 bases: TGTGCCAGCTCACCGTACTCCGGGACGGGCACCGGGGAGCTGTTTTTT.

DNA for the CDR3: TGCGCCAGCAGCGCAGGGACAGGGATGAACACTGAAGCTTTCTTT. This sequence encodes CASSAGTGMNTEAFF. The V call is TRBV4-1, the J call TRBJ1-1; 9 bases agree with TRBD1. After removal of 5 bases from V and 0 bases from J, the junction contained 4 bases not matched to a gene. Germline lookup yields CDR1 MGHRA and CDR2 YSYEKL. CDR3 length equals 15 residues.

The chain recombines TRBV18 with TRBJ2-3; 10 nucleotides line up with TRBD1. This CDR3 contains 15 residues. With V trimmed by 3 bases and J by 4 bases, 4 bases remained unmatched. Germline loops: CDR1 KGHSH, CDR2 LQKENI. Written as DNA, the CDR3 is TGTGCCAGCTCACCCGGGACAGGGGTTGCAGATACGCAGTATTTT. As protein: CASSPGTGVADTQYF.

The chain recombines TRBV10-3 with TRBJ2-1, with 10 bases fitting TRBD2. This CDR3 contains 16 residues. CDR1 is ENHRY and CDR2 is SYGVKD in the germline V gene. V was clipped by 5 bases and J by 3 bases; unmatched bases: 7. CDR3 sequence: CAISPSSGRSYNEQFF. In DNA, the CDR3 is TGTGCCATCAGTCCCTCTAGCGGGAGAAGCTACAATGAGCAGTTCTTC.

In this sample, this clone turned up a few times. The rearrangement links TRBV9 to TRBJ2-1; unclear D gene. The CDR3 spans 15 residues. V shed 0 bases and J shed 6 bases, with 13 bases lying between them. Germline V gene sequence: CDR1 SGDLS, CDR2 YYNGEE. In DNA, the CDR3 is TGTGCCAGCAGCGTAGTACTTACCCCTGGCAATGAGCAGTTCTTC. Protein sequence: CASSVVLTPGNEQFF.

This rearrangement joins TRBV10-3 to TRBJ1-1, with D hard to call. Per the germline V gene, CDR1 is ENHRY and CDR2 is SYGVKD. The CDR3 length is 15 residues. Trimming pared 3 bases from V and 6 bases from J, leaving 17 bases between. The CDR3 here is CAISERNLGWAEAFF. The CDR3 nucleotides are TGTGCCATCAGTGAACGGAATCTGGGGTGGGCTGAAGCTTTCTTT.

This clone was found a few times. V usage is TRBV5-1 and J usage is TRBJ2-5; D is unresolved. Trimming left V 5 bases short and J 2 bases short, with 4 bases between. From germline, CDR1 is SGHRS and CDR2 YFSETQ. CDR3 length: 11 amino acids. The CDR3 protein is CASRAQETQYF. The CDR3 bases are TGCGCCAGCAGGGCGCAAGAGACCCAGTACTTC.

J is TRBJ2-7 and V is TRBV10-1, with D possibly TRBD2 on 5 matching bases. Germline assignment: CDR1 WNHNN and CDR2 SYGVQD (reference sequence). CDR3 size: 15 residues. Trimming pared 3 bases from V and 1 base from J, leaving 13 bases between. CDR3 coding DNA: TGCGCCAGCAGTGAATCCGGGGAAGGGTCCTACGAGCAGTACTTC. This gives the protein CASSESGEGSYEQYF.

The V gene is TRBV2, the J gene TRBJ2-2; D unclear. The CDR3 contains 14 residues. Deletions cut 2 bases from V and 4 bases from J, with 8 bases between. Germline CDR1 is SNHLY and CDR2 is FYNNEI. CDR3: CASSEIVPTGELFF. The DNA for the CDR3 is TGTGCCAGCAGTGAAATCGTCCCCACCGGGGAGCTGTTTTTT. Complete variable domain (other parts from reference TRBV2 and TRBJ2-2): EPEVTQTPSHQVTQMGQEVILRCVPISNHLYFYWYRQILGQKVEFLVSFYNNEISEKSEIFDDQFSVERPDGSNFTLKIRSTKLEDSAMYFCASSEIVPTGELFFGEGSRLTVL.

The V gene is TRBV7-2, the J gene TRBJ2-1; no definite D call. The CDR3 extends over 11 amino acids. V lost 1 base and J 16 bases, leaving 11 bases between the germline ends. Per the germline V gene, CDR1 is SGHTA and CDR2 is FQGNSA. The CDR3 region has the DNA TGTGCCAGCAGCTTAGGGGGTGCAAGCTTCTTC. Protein product: CASSLGGASFF.

The chain carries TRBV9 and TRBJ2-3; 7 bases align to TRBD2. Germline trimming cut 4 bases from V and 4 bases from J; bases unmatched to any gene: 3. Germline assignment: CDR1 SGDLS and CDR2 YYNGEE. CDR3 length: 13 residues. In DNA form, the CDR3 reads TGTGCCAGCAGCTATAGCGGGTCAGATACGCAGTATTTT. Protein: CASSYSGSDTQYF. Complete variable domain (other parts from reference TRBV9 and TRBJ2-3): DSGVTQTPKHLITATGQRVTLRCSPRSGDLSVYWYQQSLDQGLQFLIQYYNGEERAKGNILERFSAQQFPDLHSELNLSSLELGDSALYFCASSYSGSDTQYFGPGTRLTVL.

This clone has a handful of counts. V and J are TRBV6-1 and TRBJ1-2; tentatively, D is TRBD1 (5 bases). The CDR3 runs to 13 residues. CDR1 and CDR2 (germline): MNHNS, SASEGT. The V end was cut by 6 bases, the J end by 4 bases, with 12 bases between. This CDR3 is CASRDAGRYGYTF. The CDR3 coding sequence is TGTGCCAGCAGGGACGCGGGGCGCTATGGCTACACCTTC.

This rearrangement joins TRBV7-9 to TRBJ1-5, with a weak D call TRBD1 (5 bases). The length of the CDR3 is 14 residues. Germline V gene sequence: CDR1 SEHNR, CDR2 FQNEAQ (reference sequence). Trimming removed 1 base at V and 6 bases at J, with 10 bases between. In DNA, the CDR3 is TGTGCCAGCAGCTTAGGCTCAGGGTTTCAGCCCCAGCATTTT. Its protein is CASSLGSGFQPQHF.

J is TRBJ2-3 and V is TRBV19, with D unclear. CDR3 length equals 13 residues. With 4 bases removed from V and 2 bases from J, the gap between germline ends came to 7 bases. Germline assignment: CDR1 LNHDA and CDR2 SQIVND (reference sequence). The CDR3 protein is CASSRRNTDTQYF. The CDR3 DNA is TGTGCCAGTAGTAGGCGAAACACAGATACGCAGTATTTT.

The chain has TRBV29-1 and TRBJ1-4; D unclear. The CDR3 extends over 12 amino acids. The germline V gene has CDR1 SQVTM and CDR2 ANQGSEA. V gave up 7 bases and J gave up 5 bases, with 11 bases separating them. The CDR3 DNA follows: TGCAGCGCTACAGACGGGAATGAAAAACTGTTTTTT. It is translated as CSATDGNEKLFF.

The chain has TRBV12-5 and TRBJ2-3, with D possibly being TRBD1 (5 bases). V lost 3 bases and J lost 1, with 8 bases in between. Germline CDR1 and CDR2: LGHNT and FRNRAP. The CDR3 covers 14 residues. CDR3: CASGFGAGTDTQYF. The CDR3 DNA is TGTGCTAGTGGTTTTGGGGCAGGCACAGATACGCAGTATTTT.

This rearrangement joins TRBV18 to TRBJ2-1; D might be TRBD1 (5 bases). Germline V CDR1 and CDR2: KGHSH, LQKENI. The CDR3 is made up of 16 amino acids. The V and J ends lost 0 bases and 0 bases respectively, with 9 bases between them. This CDR3 is CASSPPNRPSYNEQFF. CDR3 nucleotides: TGTGCCAGCTCACCACCAAACAGGCCCTCCTACAATGAGCAGTTCTTC.

The rearrangement joins TRBV28 to TRBJ2-7; 14 nucleotides line up with TRBD2. This CDR3 spans 16 amino acids. Germline-derived CDR1 and CDR2 are MDHEN and SYDVKM. With 6 bases clipped from V and 0 bases from J, the junction kept 4 bases outside the gene matches. DNA of the CDR3: TGTGCCAGCAGCGGGACTAGCGGGAGAGGCTCCTACGAGCAGTACTTC. This translates into CASSGTSGRGSYEQYF.

The chain has TRBV5-1 and TRBJ2-3; maybe TRBD2 (5 bases). CDR3 length equals 14 residues. V lost 3 bases and J lost 4, with 12 bases in between. Germline V gene data show CDR1 as SGHRS and CDR2 as YFSETQ. Written as DNA, the CDR3 is TGCGCCAGCAGCTCCTCTCCCGGGGCAGATACGCAGTATTTT. This codes for CASSSSPGADTQYF.

The rearrangement uses TRBV4-1 and TRBJ1-1, with no clear D. V lost 2 bases, J lost 0 bases, and 16 bases lay in between. CDR1 and CDR2 (germline): MGHRA, YSYEKL. CDR3 size: 17 residues. CDR3 coding DNA: TGCGCCAGCAGCCAATCCGGAGGCTTTGAGATGAACACTGAAGCTTTCTTT. This codes for CASSQSGGFEMNTEAFF.

This chain joins TRBV2 and TRBJ2-7, with 8 positions matching TRBD1. Germline trimming cut 8 bases from V and 7 bases from J; bases unmatched to any gene: 7. From germline, CDR1 is SNHLY and CDR2 FYNNEI. CDR3 length equals 12 residues. The chain's CDR3 is CASGQGIGEQYF. CDR3 nucleotides: TGTGCCAGCGGACAGGGAATCGGTGAGCAGTACTTC.

The sample holds one count of this clone. V and J are TRBV7-2 and TRBJ2-6, with a tentative D call TRBD2 (6 bases). The length of the CDR3 is 15 residues. Trimming took 5 bases from V and 1 from J, leaving 9 bases between them. Germline lookup yields CDR1 SGHTA and CDR2 FQGNSA. Here the CDR3 DNA reads TGTGCCAGCAGCCCCGGGGGATCTGGGGCCAACGTCCTGACTTTC. This encodes CASSPGGSGANVLTF.

The V gene is TRBV5-1, the J gene TRBJ1-1; D uncertain. Germline V lookup: CDR1 SGHRS, CDR2 YFSETQ. This CDR3 has 15 amino acids. The germline V and J ends were trimmed by 0 bases and 0 bases, with 9 bases remaining between them. CDR3: CASSLGSVMNTEAFF. The CDR3 DNA reads TGCGCCAGCAGCTTGGGGTCGGTTATGAACACTGAAGCTTTCTTT.

This chain connects TRBV5-1 to TRBJ1-1; possibly TRBD1 for D (6 bases). Per the germline V gene, CDR1 is SGHRS and CDR2 is YFSETQ. V was cut by 5 bases and J by 2 bases, with 13 bases left in between. This CDR3 spans 14 amino acids. The CDR3 loop reads CASRTPGQNTEAFF. DNA for the CDR3: TGCGCCAGCAGAACCCCGGGACAAAACACTGAAGCTTTCTTT.

The genes are TRBV6-5 and TRBJ1-2, with 7 bases matching TRBD1. Trimming removed 6 bases from V and 5 bases from J; junction bases left unmatched: 12. Germline loops: CDR1 MNHEY, CDR2 SVGAGI. The CDR3 runs 15 residues. The chain's CDR3 is CASSRTGLRTYGYTF. The CDR3 DNA sequence: TGTGCCAGCAGCCGGACAGGTCTCCGTACGTATGGCTACACCTTC.